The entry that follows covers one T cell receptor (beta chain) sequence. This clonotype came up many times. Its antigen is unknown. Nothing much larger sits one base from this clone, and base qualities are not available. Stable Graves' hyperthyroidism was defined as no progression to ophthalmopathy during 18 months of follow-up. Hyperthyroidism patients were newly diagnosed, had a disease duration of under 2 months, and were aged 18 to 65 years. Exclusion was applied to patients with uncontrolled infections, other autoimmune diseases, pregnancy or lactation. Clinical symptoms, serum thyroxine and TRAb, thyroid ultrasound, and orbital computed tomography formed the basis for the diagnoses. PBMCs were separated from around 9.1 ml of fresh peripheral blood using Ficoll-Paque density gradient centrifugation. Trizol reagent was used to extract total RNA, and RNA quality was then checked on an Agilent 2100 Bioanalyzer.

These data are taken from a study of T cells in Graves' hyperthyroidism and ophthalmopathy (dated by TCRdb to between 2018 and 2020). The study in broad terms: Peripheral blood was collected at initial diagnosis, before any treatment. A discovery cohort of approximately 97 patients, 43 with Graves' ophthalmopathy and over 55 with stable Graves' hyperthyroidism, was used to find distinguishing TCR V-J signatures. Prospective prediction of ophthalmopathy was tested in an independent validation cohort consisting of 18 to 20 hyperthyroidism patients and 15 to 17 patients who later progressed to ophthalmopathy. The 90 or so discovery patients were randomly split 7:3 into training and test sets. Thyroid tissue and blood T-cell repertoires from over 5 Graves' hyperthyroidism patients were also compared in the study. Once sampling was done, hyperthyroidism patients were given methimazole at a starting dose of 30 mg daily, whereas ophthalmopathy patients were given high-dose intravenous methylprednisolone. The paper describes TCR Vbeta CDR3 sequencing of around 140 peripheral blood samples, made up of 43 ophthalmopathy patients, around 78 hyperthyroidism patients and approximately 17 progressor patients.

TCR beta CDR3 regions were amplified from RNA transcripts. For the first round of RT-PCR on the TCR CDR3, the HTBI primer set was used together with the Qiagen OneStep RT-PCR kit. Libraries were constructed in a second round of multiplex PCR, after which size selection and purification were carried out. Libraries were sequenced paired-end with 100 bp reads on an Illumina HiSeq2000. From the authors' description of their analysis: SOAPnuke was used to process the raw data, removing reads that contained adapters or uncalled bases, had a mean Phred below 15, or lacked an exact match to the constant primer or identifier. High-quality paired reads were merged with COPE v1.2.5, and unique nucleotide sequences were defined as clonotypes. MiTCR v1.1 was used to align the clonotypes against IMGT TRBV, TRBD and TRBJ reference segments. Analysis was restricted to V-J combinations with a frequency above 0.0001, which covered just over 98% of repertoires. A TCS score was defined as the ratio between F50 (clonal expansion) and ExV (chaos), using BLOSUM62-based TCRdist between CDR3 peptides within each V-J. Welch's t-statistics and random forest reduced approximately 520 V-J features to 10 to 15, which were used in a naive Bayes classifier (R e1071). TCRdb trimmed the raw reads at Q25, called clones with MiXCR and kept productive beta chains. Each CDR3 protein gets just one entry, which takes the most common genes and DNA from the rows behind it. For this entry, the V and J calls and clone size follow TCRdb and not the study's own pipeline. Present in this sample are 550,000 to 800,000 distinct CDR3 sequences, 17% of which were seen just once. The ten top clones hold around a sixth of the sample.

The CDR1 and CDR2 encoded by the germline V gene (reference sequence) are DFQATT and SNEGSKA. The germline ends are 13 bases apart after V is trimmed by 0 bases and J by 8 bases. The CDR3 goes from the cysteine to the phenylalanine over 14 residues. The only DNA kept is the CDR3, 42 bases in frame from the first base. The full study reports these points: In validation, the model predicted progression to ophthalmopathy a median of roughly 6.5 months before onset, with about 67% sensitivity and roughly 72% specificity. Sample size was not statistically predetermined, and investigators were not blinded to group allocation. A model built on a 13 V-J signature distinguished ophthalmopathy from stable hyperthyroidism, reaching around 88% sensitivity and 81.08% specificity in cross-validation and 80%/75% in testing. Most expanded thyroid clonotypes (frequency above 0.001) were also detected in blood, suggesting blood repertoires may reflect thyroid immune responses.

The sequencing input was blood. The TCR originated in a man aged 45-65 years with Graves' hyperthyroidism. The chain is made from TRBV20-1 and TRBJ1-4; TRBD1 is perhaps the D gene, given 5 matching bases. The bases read TGCAGTGCTAGAGATGGCGTCAAGGGGGAAAAACTGTTTTTT. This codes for CSARDGVKGEKLFF.